This T cell receptor (beta chain) was captured by sequencing in a study of technical replicates of blood from a handful of donors listed by TCRdb under 2017. Its CDR3 holds 13 amino acids, cysteine through phenylalanine. Just the 39-base CDR3 DNA is kept, in frame starting at base 1. CDR1 and CDR2 were assigned from the germline V gene (reference sequence) as GTSNPN and SVGIG. Between the V and J ends, shortened by 5 bases and 1 base respectively, the junction contains 12 bases. Turning to this clone: The specificity of this receptor is unknown. Per-base qualities were not stored, and no clone one base away is much larger.

Libraries were built with the immunoSEQ multiplex PCR assay. TCRdb provides this immuneACCESS table in a form limited to in-frame rearrangements. Some clones are lacking; in checked studies, under half of them reflect an unresolved V gene, and why the rest are absent is not known. This sample gives tens of thousands of clones in total; around 85% of them show up just once. Of the sample, under 5.5% is held by the ten largest clones. The sample taken for sequencing was PBMCs. This TCR came from a human donor in good health. Some clones in this sample may be carry-over from other donors' samples. The rearranged segments are TRBV30 and TRBJ2-7; the D gene is possibly TRBD1, with 6 bases matching. The CDR3 is CAWGGLGSYEQYF. The nucleotide sequence reads TGTGCCTGGGGGGGCCTGGGGTCCTACGAGCAGTACTTC.